The sequence of this T cell receptor beta chain was determined in a study of cytomegalovirus exposure and HLA in healthy donors. Across the whole study: The 120 validation repertoires used the same platform as the approximately 670 first-cohort repertoires (as reported by a later analysis).

This clone was found once. Its antigen is not known. Findings and caveats of the study: Most TCR sequences proved rare, with some public TCRs found in many donors.

The CDR3 is 14 residues long. The V gene lost 0 bases and the J gene lost 2 bases, with 9 bases spanning the gap. Germline loops: CDR1 SGHRS, CDR2 YFSETQ. Libraries were prepared by immunoSEQ multiplex PCR; TCRdb keeps only in-frame clonotypes and omits some of them. The sample lists around 200,000 clones; 80% to 85% were seen once. This clonotype was sampled from a woman in her twenties or thirties in good health and CMV-seronegative. Material for sequencing was PBMCs. The chain is built from TRBV5-1 and TRBJ2-7; D remains unclear. The CDR3 protein is CASSLAEDPYEQYF. CDR3 nucleotides: TGCGCCAGCAGCTTGGCTGAGGATCCCTACGAGCAGTACTTC.